Listed below are T cell receptor beta chains from one sample, sequenced in a study of cytomegalovirus exposure and HLA in healthy donors. Measured with immunoSEQ multiplex PCR; TCRdb has only the in-frame clones, and not every one. The data show 150,000 to 200,000 clones, 60% to 85% seen once. Sequencing was carried out using PBMCs. Source of these receptors: a male donor in good health and CMV-seronegative. Both conserved end residues are part of each CDR3. The D gene is left open where the match is weak. Expanded clones get a size class; other rows say once, few or many, or leave the size out.

CDR3 length: 13
V gene: TRBV6-5
D gene: TRBD1
J gene: TRBJ1-1
clone size: NA
CDR3 DNA: TGTGCCAGCACCGACAGGGAGGACACTGAAGCTTTCTTT
CDR3 protein: CASTDREDTEAFF

CDR3 length: 17
V gene: TRBV7-9
D gene: NA
J gene: TRBJ1-5
clone size: NA
CDR3 DNA: TGTTCCAGCAGCTTAGTTCAGGGCCCCTATAGCAATCAGCCCCAGCATTTT
CDR3 protein: CSSSLVQGPYSNQPQHF

CDR3 length: 14
V gene: TRBV9
D gene: TRBD1
J gene: TRBJ1-2
clone size: once
CDR3 DNA: TGTGCCAGCAGCTCGGGACAGGCGACCTATGGCTACACCTTC
CDR3 protein: CASSSGQATYGYTF

CDR3 length: 13
V gene: TRBV19
D gene: NA
J gene: TRBJ2-3
clone size: NA
CDR3 DNA: TGTGCCAGTAGCTTAGGGGGCACAGATACGCAGTATTTT
CDR3 protein: CASSLGGTDTQYF

CDR3 length: 15
V gene: TRBV9
D gene: TRBD2
J gene: TRBJ2-7
clone size: NA
CDR3 DNA: TGTGCCAGCAGCGTAGACGGGAGGAGGGGCTACGAGCAGTACTTC
CDR3 protein: CASSVDGRRGYEQYF

CDR3 length: 13
V gene: TRBV30
D gene: NA
J gene: TRBJ1-5
clone size: NA
CDR3 DNA: TGTGCCTGGAGTTGGCAGGGTAATCAGCCCCAGCATTTT
CDR3 protein: CAWSWQGNQPQHF

CDR3 length: 15
V gene: TRBV4-2
D gene: TRBD2
J gene: TRBJ2-1
clone size: few
CDR3 DNA: TGTGCCAGCAGCTGGGGACTAGCGGAATACAATGAGCAGTTCTTC
CDR3 protein: CASSWGLAEYNEQFF

CDR3 length: 16
V gene: TRBV5-1
D gene: TRBD1
J gene: TRBJ1-3
clone size: NA
CDR3 DNA: TGCGCCAGCAGCGCGGGACAGGGGGCTTCAGGAAACACCATATATTTT
CDR3 protein: CASSAGQGASGNTIYF

CDR3 length: 17
V gene: TRBV2
D gene: TRBD1
J gene: TRBJ1-5
clone size: few
CDR3 DNA: TGTGCCAGCAGTAAAGGGACAGGGGGTTCTAGCAATCAGCCCCAGCATTTT
CDR3 protein: CASSKGTGGSSNQPQHF

CDR3 length: 18
V gene: TRBV4-2
D gene: NA
J gene: TRBJ2-2
clone size: NA
CDR3 DNA: TGTGCCAGCAGCGTACACCGCCCCCCCCGGGGCGCGGGAGGGGAGCTGTTTTTT
CDR3 protein: CASSVHRPPRGAGGELFF

CDR3 length: 14
V gene: TRBV28
D gene: TRBD1
J gene: TRBJ1-2
clone size: few
CDR3 DNA: TGTGCCAGCAGTTCCGGGACAGGGATCGGCGGCTACACCTTC
CDR3 protein: CASSSGTGIGGYTF

CDR3 length: 14
V gene: TRBV28
D gene: NA
J gene: TRBJ1-1
clone size: NA
CDR3 DNA: TGTGCCAGCAGTTTACGGGGGGAGAGCACTGAAGCTTTCTTT
CDR3 protein: CASSLRGESTEAFF

CDR3 length: 11
V gene: TRBV6-6
D gene: NA
J gene: TRBJ2-3
clone size: NA
CDR3 DNA: TGTGCCAGCAGTTCCGGGGATACGCAGTATTTT
CDR3 protein: CASSSGDTQYF

CDR3 length: 15
V gene: TRBV6-6
D gene: TRBD1
J gene: TRBJ1-5
clone size: NA
CDR3 DNA: TGTGCCAGCAGAAAACAGGGGGAGGACAATCAGCCCCAGCATTTT
CDR3 protein: CASRKQGEDNQPQHF

CDR3 length: 16
V gene: TRBV4-1
D gene: TRBD2
J gene: TRBJ2-1
clone size: NA
CDR3 DNA: TGCGCCAGCAGCCAAGATTGGAGACTAGCGGGCGATGAGCAGTTCTTC
CDR3 protein: CASSQDWRLAGDEQFF

CDR3 length: 17
V gene: TRBV27
D gene: TRBD1
J gene: TRBJ1-2
clone size: NA
CDR3 DNA: TGTGCCAGCAGAGCCCATCAGGGGGCGACTTCTAACTATGGCTACACCTTC
CDR3 protein: CASRAHQGATSNYGYTF

CDR3 length: 14
V gene: TRBV28
D gene: NA
J gene: TRBJ1-2
clone size: NA
CDR3 DNA: TGTGCCAGCAGTTTCCGGACAGCTAACTATGGCTACACCTTC
CDR3 protein: CASSFRTANYGYTF

CDR3 length: 13
V gene: TRBV6-5
D gene: NA
J gene: TRBJ2-7
clone size: NA
CDR3 DNA: TGTGCCAGCAGTCCCAAATTCTCCTACGAGCAGTACTTC
CDR3 protein: CASSPKFSYEQYF

CDR3 length: 17
V gene: TRBV4-2
D gene: TRBD2
J gene: TRBJ2-1
clone size: NA
CDR3 DNA: TGTGCCAGCAGCCCCGGACTAGCGGAAACAAGGTACAATGAGCAGTTCTTC
CDR3 protein: CASSPGLAETRYNEQFF

CDR3 length: 16
V gene: TRBV18
D gene: NA
J gene: TRBJ1-5
clone size: NA
CDR3 DNA: TGTGCCAGCTCACCACGAGGCCAGGGCCGGAATCAGCCCCAGCATTTT
CDR3 protein: CASSPRGQGRNQPQHF

CDR3 length: 13
V gene: TRBV6-6
D gene: NA
J gene: TRBJ1-2
clone size: NA
CDR3 DNA: TGTGCCAGCACTCTAGGGGAACCCTATGGCTACACCTTC
CDR3 protein: CASTLGEPYGYTF

CDR3 length: 14
V gene: TRBV6-6
D gene: NA
J gene: TRBJ2-7
clone size: NA
CDR3 DNA: TGTGCCAGCGGAGCTAGGGGGTCCGGCTACGAGCAGTACTTC
CDR3 protein: CASGARGSGYEQYF

CDR3 length: 11
V gene: TRBV27
D gene: NA
J gene: TRBJ2-7
clone size: NA
CDR3 DNA: TGTGCCAGCAGTCGGGGGTACGAGCAGTACTTC
CDR3 protein: CASSRGYEQYF

CDR3 length: 15
V gene: TRBV6-4
D gene: TRBD2
J gene: TRBJ2-1
clone size: NA
CDR3 DNA: TGTGCCAGCAGTGTTACTAGCGGAAACTACAATGAGCAGTTCTTC
CDR3 protein: CASSVTSGNYNEQFF

CDR3 length: 14
V gene: TRBV6-5
D gene: NA
J gene: TRBJ1-1
clone size: NA
CDR3 DNA: TGTGCCAGCAGTTACCGGGGGAGGGACACTGAAGCTTTCTTT
CDR3 protein: CASSYRGRDTEAFF

CDR3 length: 15
V gene: TRBV30
D gene: NA
J gene: TRBJ2-1
clone size: NA
CDR3 DNA: TGTGCCTGGAGTCAAGGTCAGGGGCTATACAATGAGCAGTTCTTC
CDR3 protein: CAWSQGQGLYNEQFF

CDR3 length: 15
V gene: TRBV6-1
D gene: NA
J gene: TRBJ2-3
clone size: NA
CDR3 DNA: TGTGCCAGCAGTGAAATAGGGGCCTTCACAGATACGCAGTATTTT
CDR3 protein: CASSEIGAFTDTQYF

CDR3 length: 14
V gene: TRBV2
D gene: TRBD1
J gene: TRBJ2-7
clone size: NA
CDR3 DNA: TGTGCCAGCAGGTCCGGGACAGGGAATCGCGAGCAGTACTTC
CDR3 protein: CASRSGTGNREQYF

CDR3 length: 14
V gene: TRBV30
D gene: NA
J gene: TRBJ2-7
clone size: NA
CDR3 DNA: TGTGCCTGGAGTGGCGGGGACAGATCCTACGAGCAGTACTTC
CDR3 protein: CAWSGGDRSYEQYF

CDR3 length: 16
V gene: TRBV4-3
D gene: NA
J gene: TRBJ1-5
clone size: NA
CDR3 DNA: TGCGCCAGCAGCCAAGATCCAGAATTTGGCAATCAGCCCCAGCATTTT
CDR3 protein: CASSQDPEFGNQPQHF

CDR3 length: 15
V gene: TRBV7-8
D gene: TRBD1
J gene: TRBJ2-1
clone size: NA
CDR3 DNA: TGTGCCAGCAGCCGAAGTGGGACAGGGGGCAATGAGCAGTTCTTC
CDR3 protein: CASSRSGTGGNEQFF

CDR3 length: 14
V gene: TRBV18
D gene: TRBD1
J gene: TRBJ2-7
clone size: NA
CDR3 DNA: TGTGCCAGCTCACTGGGACAGGGGGACCGCGAGCAGTACTTC
CDR3 protein: CASSLGQGDREQYF

CDR3 length: 14
V gene: TRBV7-9
D gene: NA
J gene: TRBJ2-4
clone size: few
CDR3 DNA: TGTGCCAGCAGCCAACAGGGCACTGCAGACATTCAGTACTTC
CDR3 protein: CASSQQGTADIQYF

CDR3 length: 13
V gene: TRBV7-3
D gene: NA
J gene: TRBJ2-1
clone size: NA
CDR3 DNA: TGTGCCAGCGGTGGGGGAGGCGGCAATGAGCAGTTCTTC
CDR3 protein: CASGGGGGNEQFF

CDR3 length: 13
V gene: TRBV7-3
D gene: NA
J gene: TRBJ1-5
clone size: NA
CDR3 DNA: TGTGCCAGCAGCTTAGAGGGTGGGCAGCCCCAGCATTTT
CDR3 protein: CASSLEGGQPQHF

CDR3 length: 12
V gene: TRBV19
D gene: NA
J gene: TRBJ2-1
clone size: NA
CDR3 DNA: TGTGCCAGTAGTATAAGCAACAATGAGCAGTTCTTC
CDR3 protein: CASSISNNEQFF

CDR3 length: 14
V gene: TRBV11-2
D gene: NA
J gene: TRBJ2-7
clone size: NA
CDR3 DNA: TGTGCCAGCAGCTTAGGGAACAGGGTTTACGAGCAGTACTTC
CDR3 protein: CASSLGNRVYEQYF

CDR3 length: 14
V gene: TRBV30
D gene: NA
J gene: TRBJ1-2
clone size: few
CDR3 DNA: TGTGCCTGCGAAAGGACAGTGACCAACTATGGCTACACCTTC
CDR3 protein: CACERTVTNYGYTF